The sequence of this T cell receptor (beta chain) was determined in a study of beta chain features in type 1 diabetes. CDR1 and CDR2 (germline): SNHLY, FYNNEI. The CDR3 has 11 amino acids. Trimming took 6 bases from V and 6 from J, leaving 9 bases between them. Findings and limits, study-wide: Type 1 diabetes patients had moderately but significantly shorter TCRB CDR3s in all four CD4+ subsets. The study left unresolved whether HLA type influences TCRB rearrangement.

A note on this clone: Its antigen remains unknown.

Expressed TCRB transcripts were sequenced because the isolated RNA had all been reverse transcribed beforehand. Data came from immunoSEQ multiplex PCR; TCRdb stores just in-frame clones and leaves some out. The table has 900,000 or so clones, 15% to 20% seen once. Sorting based on CD45RO/CCR7/CD25/CD127/CD95/CD27 separated CD4+ naive, central memory, regulatory and stem cell-like memory cells. The chain has TRBV2 and TRBJ2-7; D ambiguous. Sequenced: naive CD4+ T cells from blood. This clonotype was obtained from a woman younger than 30 in good health. Here the CDR3 reads CASSPLGEQYF. The CDR3 region has the DNA TGTGCCAGCAGCCCCCTGGGCGAGCAGTACTTC.